The 27 T cell receptor beta chains presented below share a single source sample, sequenced in a study of blood T cell repertoires in COVID-19. The repertoire was sequenced with immunoSEQ multiplex PCR; TCRdb's copy has only in-frame clones and lacks some. The sample shows 160,000 or so clones, roughly 80% of them seen only once. The source material was peripheral blood. The receptor set was obtained from a woman in her 70s with acute or convalescent COVID-19.

The rearrangement joins TRBV30 to TRBJ1-1; D is uncertain. This CDR3 contains 15 residues. The germline V gene encodes CDR1 GTSNPN and CDR2 SVGIG (reference sequence). V was cut by 3 bases and J by 2 bases, with 16 bases left in between. The CDR3 DNA is TGTGCCTGGAGAGAGAGGGTGTTTGGAAACACTGAAGCTTTCTTT. Translation: CAWRERVFGNTEAFF.

This rearrangement joins TRBV7-8 to TRBJ1-2; D is unclear. The V and J ends lost 7 bases and 8 bases respectively, with 17 bases between them. CDR3 size: 13 residues. The germline V gene encodes CDR1 SGHVS and CDR2 FQNEAQ. The CDR3, as DNA: TGTGCCAGCAATTATAACCGATTAGCGGGCTACACCTTC. The encoded protein is CASNYNRLAGYTF.

The rearrangement links TRBV18 to TRBJ2-7; 13 bases are shared with TRBD2. Germline values: CDR1 KGHSH, CDR2 LQKENI. The CDR3 is 17 amino acids. V lost 0 bases, J lost 0 bases, and 2 bases stayed unmatched. This CDR3 is CASSPPLAGGNSYEQYF. The DNA of the CDR3 is TGTGCCAGCTCACCACCACTAGCGGGGGGGAACTCCTACGAGCAGTACTTC.

The chain links TRBV18 to TRBJ1-1; TRBD1 matches 7 bases. V was clipped by 5 bases and J by 5 bases; unmatched bases: 11. The CDR3 is 15 residues long. Germline CDR1 and CDR2: KGHSH and LQKENI. In DNA, the CDR3 is TGTGCCAGCTCAGCCTCAACAGGGGTTGGAACTGAAGCTTTCTTT. It encodes CASSASTGVGTEAFF.

This chain joins TRBV20-1 and TRBJ1-2; 7 positions agree with TRBD1. Trimming cost V 3 bases and J 7 bases; bases outside gene matches: 5. Germline V CDR1 and CDR2: DFQATT, SNEGSKA (reference sequence). CDR3 length: 12 amino acids. The chain's CDR3 is CSASTHRGGYTF. CDR3 nucleotides: TGCAGTGCTAGTACACACAGGGGTGGCTACACCTTC.

The J gene is TRBJ2-1, the V gene TRBV6-6; maybe TRBD2 (6 bases). V was pared by 5 bases and J by 0 bases, with 11 bases between. The CDR3 consists of 15 residues. Germline CDR1 and CDR2: MNHNY and SVGAGI (reference sequence). The CDR3 DNA is TGTGCCAGCAGTCGAGAAGCGGGCTCCTACAATGAGCAGTTCTTC. Residues: CASSREAGSYNEQFF.

V is TRBV11-2 and J is TRBJ1-4; D may be TRBD1 (5 bases). This CDR3 is 15 amino acids long. V lost 5 bases to trimming and J lost 7 bases, with 17 bases between them. Germline V gives CDR1 SGHAT, CDR2 FQNNGV. The DNA of the CDR3 is TGTGCCAGCAGCCCCCACGGCGGACAAAGTGAAAAACTGTTTTTT. This sequence encodes CASSPHGGQSEKLFF.

This clone has a single count. J is TRBJ2-4 and V is TRBV12-3 or TRBV12-4, with 7 bases identical to TRBD1. J gave up 7 bases and V 8 bases, and 5 bases lay outside the gene matches. The CDR3 is made up of 12 amino acids. For the CDR3, the DNA is TGTGCCAGCGAAGGGACAGTGAACATTCAGTACTTC. Protein sequence: CASEGTVNIQYF.

This clone was detected a few times. The chain joins TRBV4-2 to TRBJ2-4, with TRBD2 matching 10 bases. The germline gives CDR1 LGHNA, CDR2 YNFKEQ. With 0 bases clipped from V and 5 bases from J, the junction kept 4 bases outside the gene matches. This CDR3 has 16 amino acids. The CDR3 loop reads CASSQDRLAGENIQYF. CDR3 sequence (DNA): TGTGCCAGCAGCCAAGATAGGCTAGCGGGGGAAAACATTCAGTACTTC.

Only one count was recorded for this clone. CDR3 region: CASSLSPYEQYF. The CDR3 DNA reads as TGTGCCAGCAGTTTATCCCCTTACGAGCAGTACTTC. The chain employs TRBV27 and TRBJ2-7; D ambiguous. Germline V gene lookup returns CDR1 MNHEY and CDR2 SMNVEV (reference sequence). Trimming left V 0 bases short and J 4 bases short, with 4 bases between. This CDR3 is 12 amino acids long.

The V call is TRBV5-4, the J call TRBJ1-2; TRBD1 agrees at 9 bases. Germline CDR1 reads SGHNT; CDR2 reads YYREEE (reference sequence). The CDR3 consists of 15 residues. After removal of 2 bases from V and 0 bases from J, the junction contained 2 bases not matched to a gene. The CDR3 region is CASSFGQGTNYGYTF. CDR3 nucleotides: TGTGCCAGCAGCTTCGGACAGGGGACTAACTATGGCTACACCTTC.

This chain uses TRBV28 with TRBJ1-2; no reliable D call. Germline loops: CDR1 MDHEN, CDR2 SYDVKM. The CDR3 loop spans 13 amino acids. The V end lost 6 bases, the J end lost 2 bases, and 10 bases lay between the germline ends. The CDR3 DNA reads TGTGCCAGCAGAGAACAGAGCAACTATGGCTACACCTTC. It is translated as CASREQSNYGYTF.

CDR3 in amino acids: CASSQIASGPYNEQFF. The CDR3 nucleotides are TGTGCCAGCAGCCAGATTGCTAGCGGGCCTTACAATGAGCAGTTCTTC. This chain connects TRBV3-1 (or the pseudogene TRBV3-2) to TRBJ2-1; 8 bases align to TRBD2. The CDR3 length is 16 residues. Germline CDR1 is LGHDT and CDR2 is YNNKEL (reference sequence). V was clipped by 3 bases and J by 4 bases; unmatched bases: 8.

The chain has TRBV7-8 and TRBJ2-3; the match to TRBD1 covers 10 bases. Germline assignment: CDR1 SGHVS and CDR2 FQNEAQ. The junction had 4 bases not matched to a gene; V was cut back by 5 bases and J by 2 bases. This CDR3 contains 15 residues. CDR3 nucleotides: TGTGCCAGCAGCATCGACAGGGGGCCCACAGATACGCAGTATTTT. Protein sequence: CASSIDRGPTDTQYF.

The chain is built from TRBV7-9 and TRBJ2-1; 9 positions agree with TRBD2. This CDR3 spans 14 amino acids. CDR1 and CDR2 from the germline V gene are SEHNR and FQNEAQ (reference sequence). V gave up 3 bases and J gave up 4 bases; unmatched junction bases: 1. The CDR3 reads CASSLTSGYNEQFF. CDR3 coding DNA: TGTGCCAGCAGCTTGACTAGCGGTTACAATGAGCAGTTCTTC.

The CDR3: CSVSRTGDEQFF. CDR3 sequence (DNA): TGCAGCGTGAGCCGGACAGGGGACGAGCAGTTCTTC. This chain links TRBV29-1 with TRBJ2-1, with 9 positions matching TRBD1. With 6 bases clipped from V and 10 bases from J, the junction kept 7 bases outside the gene matches. This CDR3 is 12 amino acids long. Germline values: CDR1 SQVTM, CDR2 ANQGSEA.

The chain has TRBV30 and TRBJ1-2; D perhaps matches TRBD1 (6 bases). This CDR3 has 11 residues. CDR1 and CDR2 from the germline V gene are GTSNPN and SVGIG (reference sequence). Written as DNA, the CDR3 is TGTGCTGCCAGGGGTTTGGATGGCTACACCTTC. Translated: CAARGLDGYTF.

The chain has TRBV6-6 and TRBJ1-3, with D hard to call. Trimming took 6 bases from V and 5 from J, leaving 11 bases between them. Germline lookup yields CDR1 MNHNY and CDR2 SVGAGI (reference sequence). This CDR3 comprises 13 residues. CDR3 sequence reads: CASRFDNRNTIYF. The CDR3 region has the DNA TGTGCCAGCAGATTCGACAACCGAAACACCATATATTTT.

V is TRBV5-4 and J is TRBJ2-6, with TRBD2 matching 12 bases. This CDR3 is 20 amino acids long. In germline, CDR1 is SGHNT, CDR2 YYREEE (reference sequence). The V segment lost 3 bases and the J segment 3 bases; nucleotides outside the gene matches: 13. CDR3 bases: TGTGCCAGCAGCTCGGGCCTTCGGCTAGCGGGAGGGCATGGGGCCAACGTCCTGACTTTC. It encodes CASSSGLRLAGGHGANVLTF. Together with reference TRBV5-4 and TRBJ2-6, the CDR3 gives the full variable domain: ETGVTQSPTHLIKTRGQQVTLRCSSQSGHNTVSWYQQALGQGPQFIFQYYREEENGRGNFPPRFSGLQFPNYSSELNVNALELDDSALYLCASSSGLRLAGGHGANVLTFGAGSRLTVL.

The genes are TRBV5-1 and TRBJ2-4; D is possibly TRBD1 (6 bases). Germline CDR1 reads SGHRS; CDR2 reads YFSETQ. The CDR3 extends over 13 amino acids. Trimming cost V 7 bases and J 8 bases, with 16 bases left between them. The CDR3 spells CASHPGDGDIQYF. The DNA for the CDR3 is TGCGCCAGCCATCCAGGGGATGGGGACATTCAGTACTTC.

This clone was counted many times. The chain couples TRBV18 to TRBJ2-5; a possible D gene is TRBD2 (6 bases). This CDR3 has 14 residues. V lost 5 bases and J lost 5, with 15 bases in between. Looked up from germline, CDR1 is KGHSH and CDR2 is LQKENI. This chain's CDR3 is CASSARDFVETQYF. The DNA of the CDR3 is TGTGCCAGCTCAGCCCGGGACTTCGTGGAGACCCAGTACTTC.

The rearrangement uses TRBV4-3 and TRBJ2-5, with D perhaps matching TRBD2 (5 bases). Trimming left V 4 bases short and J 5 bases short, with 11 bases between. Germline CDR1 is LGHNA and CDR2 is YSLEER. The CDR3 consists of 13 residues. This CDR3 is CASSPGPGETQYF. As DNA, the CDR3 is TGCGCCAGCAGCCCCGGGCCGGGGGAGACCCAGTACTTC.

The chain uses TRBV7-7 and TRBJ2-7; the D is unclear. Germline V gene sequence: CDR1 SSHAT, CDR2 FNYEAQ (reference sequence). The CDR3 runs 13 residues. V was cut by 10 bases and J by 2 bases, with 15 bases left in between. The CDR3 sequence is CAKIRIPAYEQYF. CDR3 nucleotide sequence: TGTGCCAAGATACGAATCCCAGCCTACGAGCAGTACTTC.

V gene TRBV6-5 combines with J gene TRBJ2-7; the D is unclear. This CDR3 comprises 14 residues. Per the germline V gene, CDR1 is MNHEY and CDR2 is SVGAGI. V lost 6 bases to trimming and J lost 2 bases, with 14 bases between them. The CDR3 reads CASRRTRGPYEQYF. The DNA for the CDR3 is TGTGCCAGCAGACGAACTCGAGGCCCCTACGAGCAGTACTTC.

This clone was seen a handful of times. The chain has TRBV4-2 and TRBJ1-5; D call uncertain. Per germline, CDR1 LGHNA and CDR2 YNFKEQ. The CDR3 runs 15 residues. Trimming cost V 0 bases and J 5 bases, with 11 bases left between them. In nucleotides, the CDR3 is TGTGCCAGCAGCCAAGATATACAGACCTATCAGCCCCAGCATTTT. This encodes CASSQDIQTYQPQHF.

The CDR3 DNA reads as TGTGCCAGCAGGGGGAGCCCCGGCCCCACCACTGAAGCTTTCTTT. Protein product: CASRGSPGPTTEAFF. The chain combines TRBV7-8 with TRBJ1-1; D unclear. The CDR3 sequence is 15 residues long. Trimming removed 6 bases at V and 4 bases at J, with 18 bases between. Germline CDR1 is SGHVS and CDR2 is FQNEAQ.

This chain connects TRBV6-6 to TRBJ2-5; a weak D match, TRBD2 (6 bases). The CDR3 is made up of 15 amino acids. V shed 7 bases and J shed 2 bases, with 17 bases lying between them. Germline CDR1 and CDR2: MNHNY and SVGAGI (reference sequence). The CDR3 spells CASTAGDLTQETQYF. In DNA form, the CDR3 reads TGTGCCAGCACCGCCGGGGACTTAACTCAAGAGACCCAGTACTTC.